This TCR beta chain was recorded in a study of blood T cell repertoires in COVID-19. In the study overall: Collection of acute and convalescent COVID-19 samples took place in the United States, Italy and Spain. In each case, the material was cDNA or gDNA derived from T cells, B-cell-depleted T cells, or PBMCs.

The CDR3 spans 15 residues. J lost 4 bases, V lost 5 bases, and 10 bases had no gene match. The V gene's germline CDR1 is SGHAT and CDR2 FQNNGV. Using immunoSEQ multiplex PCR, the repertoire was profiled, and TCRdb retains in-frame clones only, with some absent. The sample shows under 40,000 clones, around 87% of them seen only once. The sequence was collected from a man aged 50-59 years with active or convalescent COVID-19. V gene TRBV11-2 combines with J gene TRBJ1-2; 7 bases are a match to TRBD1. Material: peripheral blood. CDR3 nucleotide sequence: TGTGCCAGCAGCCCCCAGCCGACAGGGTCCTATGGCTACACCTTC. Protein: CASSPQPTGSYGYTF.